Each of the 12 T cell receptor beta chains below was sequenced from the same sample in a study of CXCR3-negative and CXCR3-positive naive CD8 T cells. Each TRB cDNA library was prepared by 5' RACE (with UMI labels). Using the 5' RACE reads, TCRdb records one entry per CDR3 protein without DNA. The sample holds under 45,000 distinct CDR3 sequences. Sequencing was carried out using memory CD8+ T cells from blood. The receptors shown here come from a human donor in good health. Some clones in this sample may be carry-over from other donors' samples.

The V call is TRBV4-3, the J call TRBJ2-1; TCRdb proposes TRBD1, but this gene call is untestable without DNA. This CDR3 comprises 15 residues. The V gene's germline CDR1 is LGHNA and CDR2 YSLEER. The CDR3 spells CASSQGRTGGSEQFF.

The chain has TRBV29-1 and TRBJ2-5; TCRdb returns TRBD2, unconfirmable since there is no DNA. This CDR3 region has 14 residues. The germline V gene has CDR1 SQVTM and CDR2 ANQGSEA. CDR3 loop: CSVDAGTHIETQYF.

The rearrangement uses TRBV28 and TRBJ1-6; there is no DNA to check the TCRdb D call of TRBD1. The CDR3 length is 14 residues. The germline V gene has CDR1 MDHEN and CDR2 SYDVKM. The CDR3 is CASSSAGVNSPLHF.

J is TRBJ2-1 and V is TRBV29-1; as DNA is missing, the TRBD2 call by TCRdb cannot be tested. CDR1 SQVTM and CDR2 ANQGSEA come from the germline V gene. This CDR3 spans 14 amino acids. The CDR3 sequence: CSVLGLNSYNEQFF.

The CDR3 is CASSFPGFYNEQFF. The chain recombines TRBV12-3 or TRBV12-4 with TRBJ2-1; TCRdb calls TRBD1, which cannot be checked without DNA. The length of the CDR3 is 14 residues.

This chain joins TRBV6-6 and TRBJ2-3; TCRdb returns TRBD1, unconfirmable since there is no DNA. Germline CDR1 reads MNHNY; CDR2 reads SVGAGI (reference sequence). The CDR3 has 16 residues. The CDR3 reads CASSYSPGQGSDTQYF.

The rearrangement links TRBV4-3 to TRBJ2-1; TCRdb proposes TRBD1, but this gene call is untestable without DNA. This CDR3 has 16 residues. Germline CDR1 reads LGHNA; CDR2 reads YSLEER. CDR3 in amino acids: CASSQDGGLTYNEQFF.

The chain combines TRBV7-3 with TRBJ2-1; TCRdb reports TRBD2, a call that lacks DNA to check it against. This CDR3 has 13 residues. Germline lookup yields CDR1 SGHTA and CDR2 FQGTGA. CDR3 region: CASSLGLAREQFF. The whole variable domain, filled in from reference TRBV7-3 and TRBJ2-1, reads GAGVSQTPSNKVTEKGKYVELRCDPISGHTALYWYRQSLGQGPEFLIYFQGTGAADDSGLPNDRFFAVRPEGSVSTLKIQRTERGDSAVYLCASSLGLAREQFFGPGTRLTVL.

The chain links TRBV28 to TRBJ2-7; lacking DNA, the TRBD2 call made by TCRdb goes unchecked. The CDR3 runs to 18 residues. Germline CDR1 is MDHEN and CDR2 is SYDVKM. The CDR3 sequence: CASSSPGLAGGISYEQYF.

This chain's CDR3 is CASSSPGVGYGYTF. The chain employs TRBV6-5 and TRBJ1-2; the TCRdb call, TRBD1, lacks DNA for checking. This CDR3 is 14 amino acids long. Germline CDR1 and CDR2: MNHEY and SVGAGI.

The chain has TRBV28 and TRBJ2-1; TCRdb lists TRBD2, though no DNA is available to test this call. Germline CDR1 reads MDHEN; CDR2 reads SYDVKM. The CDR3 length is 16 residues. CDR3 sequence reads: CASSLTSGSSYNEQFF. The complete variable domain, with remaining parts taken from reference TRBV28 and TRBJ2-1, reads DVKVTQSSRYLVKRTGEKVFLECVQDMDHENMFWYRQDPGLGLRLIYFSYDVKMKEKGDIPEGYSVSREKKERFSLILESASTNQTSMYLCASSLTSGSSYNEQFFGPGTRLTVL.

The CDR3 region is CSVAGTGVRNTEAFF. V usage is TRBV29-1 and J usage is TRBJ1-1; the TRBD1 assignment by TCRdb is unverifiable without DNA. From germline, CDR1 is SQVTM and CDR2 ANQGSEA. This CDR3 is 15 amino acids long.